This entry lists 28 T cell receptor beta chains sequenced from one sample in a study of cytomegalovirus exposure and HLA in healthy donors. The PCR had 60 Vbeta and 13 Jbeta primers. Measured with immunoSEQ multiplex PCR; TCRdb has only the in-frame clones, and not every one. The sample consists of approximately 130,000 clones, 75% to 85% of them appearing once. Material for sequencing was PBMCs. The receptors here all came from a woman aged 50 to 60 in good health and CMV-seropositive.

The J gene is TRBJ2-1, the V gene TRBV7-2; D gene unclear. Germline CDR1 reads SGHTA; CDR2 reads FQGNSA. V shed 5 bases and J shed 0 bases, with 8 bases lying between them. The CDR3 sequence is 14 residues long. The CDR3 region is CASSPLSSYNEQFF. The CDR3, as DNA: TGTGCCAGCAGCCCTCTGAGCTCCTACAATGAGCAGTTCTTC.

CDR3 residues: CASSLSTGGYQPQHF. The CDR3 bases are TGTGCCAGCAGTTTATCGACAGGGGGTTATCAGCCCCAGCATTTT. This rearrangement joins TRBV27 to TRBJ1-5, with 9 bases aligning to TRBD1. The CDR3 is 15 amino acids. The V gene's germline CDR1 is MNHEY and CDR2 SMNVEV (reference sequence). V shed 0 bases and J 5 bases; nucleotides not matched to a gene: 2.

The V and J genes are TRBV7-2 and TRBJ1-6; the match to TRBD1 covers 9 bases. Germline-derived CDR1 and CDR2 are SGHTA and FQGNSA. J gave up 14 bases and V 5 bases, and 7 bases lay outside the gene matches. The CDR3 loop spans 13 amino acids. The CDR3 DNA reads TGTGCCAGCAGCCCCGGGCGACAGGGGGCCCTCCACTTT. This encodes CASSPGRQGALHF.

V is TRBV30 and J is TRBJ2-7; the match to TRBD1 covers 10 bases. The CDR3 totals 14 residues. CDR1 and CDR2 from the germline V gene are GTSNPN and SVGIG (reference sequence). The trim removed 5 bases at V and 2 bases at J, leaving 6 bases unmatched. The CDR3 region has the DNA TGTGCCTGGGGGGCCGGGACAGGGGCCTACGAGCAGTACTTC. Residues: CAWGAGTGAYEQYF.

The chain couples TRBV6-5 to TRBJ2-3; no clear D. The V and J ends lost 0 bases and 6 bases respectively, with 10 bases between them. The germline CDR1 and CDR2 sequences are MNHEY and SVGAGI. This CDR3 region has 14 residues. CDR3 DNA sequence: TGTGCCAGCAGTTACTCCCCAATTGAGGATACGCAGTATTTT. Translating gives CASSYSPIEDTQYF.

The chain recombines TRBV30 with TRBJ1-2, with 9 bases that match TRBD1. Germline CDR1 reads GTSNPN; CDR2 reads SVGIG (reference sequence). This CDR3 has 15 amino acids. With 4 bases clipped from V and 6 bases from J, the junction kept 12 bases outside the gene matches. CDR3 DNA sequence: TGTGCCTGGACTTTAAGGGACAGGGAGGTCCATGGCTACACCTTC. Its translation is CAWTLRDREVHGYTF. The full variable domain, with the rest looked up from reference TRBV30 and TRBJ1-2, is SQTIHQWPATLVQPVGSPLSLECTVEGTSNPNLYWYRQAAGRGLQLLFYSVGIGQISSEVPQNLSASRPQDRQFILSSKKLLLSDSGFYLCAWTLRDREVHGYTFGSGTRLTVV.

This chain connects TRBV30 to TRBJ1-5, with D maybe TRBD1 (5 bases). This CDR3 has 12 amino acids. Germline CDR1 reads GTSNPN; CDR2 reads SVGIG (reference sequence). Trimming removed 5 bases from V and 3 bases from J, with 8 bases in between. The CDR3 sequence: CAWGGANQPQHF. CDR3 bases: TGTGCCTGGGGAGGGGCCAATCAGCCCCAGCATTTT.

V and J are TRBV10-2 and TRBJ1-2; 8 nucleotides match TRBD1. The J segment lost 1 base and the V segment lost 7 bases, leaving 8 bases of the junction unmatched. CDR1 and CDR2 from the germline V gene are WSHSY and SAAADI. The CDR3 runs 15 residues. The CDR3 region is CASNTGGIFNYGYTF. In nucleotides, the CDR3 is TGCGCCAGCAACACAGGGGGGATATTTAACTATGGCTACACCTTC.

The chain has TRBV7-3 and TRBJ1-1, with 9 bases that match TRBD1. This CDR3 comprises 13 residues. The V gene's germline CDR1 is SGHTA and CDR2 FQGTGA. V lost 4 bases and J lost 8; bases outside the gene matches: 5. CDR3 residues: CASSSGQGMEAFF. The CDR3 bases are TGTGCCAGCAGCTCGGGACAGGGCATGGAAGCTTTCTTT. Full variable domain (outside the CDR3, taken from reference TRBV7-3 and TRBJ1-1): GAGVSQTPSNKVTEKGKYVELRCDPISGHTALYWYRQSLGQGPEFLIYFQGTGAADDSGLPNDRFFAVRPEGSVSTLKIQRTERGDSAVYLCASSSGQGMEAFFGQGTRLTVV.

In this sample, this clone turned up a few times. The chain couples TRBV6-5 to TRBJ2-2, with D maybe TRBD1 (5 bases). Germline V gene sequence: CDR1 MNHEY, CDR2 SVGAGI. The CDR3 sequence is 14 residues long. Between the trimmed V and J ends, which lost 4 bases and 1 base, there was a span of 7 bases. The CDR3 DNA follows: TGTGCCAGCAGTTTCAGGGAGAACACCGGGGAGCTGTTTTTT. Amino acid sequence: CASSFRENTGELFF.

The CDR3 spells CASRPKAGTLAERPDTQYF. CDR3 nucleotide sequence: TGCGCCAGCAGGCCCAAGGCAGGGACACTAGCGGAGAGACCAGATACGCAGTATTTT. The chain employs TRBV23-1 and TRBJ2-3; 8 nucleotides agree with TRBD2. TRBV23-1 is assigned to the ORF class and has an uncertain function. V trimming: 6 bases; J trimming: 4 bases; junction bases outside the gene matches: 21. The CDR3 covers 19 residues.

The rearrangement links TRBV7-8 to TRBJ2-2; 11 bases agree with TRBD2. The junction had 10 bases not matched to a gene; V was cut back by 0 bases and J by 7 bases. The CDR3 sequence is 18 residues long. Germline CDR1 and CDR2: SGHVS and FQNEAQ. DNA of the CDR3: TGTGCCAGCAGCTTAGCGAGGACTAGCGGGTTCCGGGTCGGGGAGCTGTTTTTT. Its translation is CASSLARTSGFRVGELFF.

This clone appeared once. The chain joins TRBV2 to TRBJ2-3; 7 nucleotides line up with TRBD2. CDR1 and CDR2 (germline): SNHLY, FYNNEI. With 6 bases clipped from V and 0 bases from J, the junction kept 6 bases outside the gene matches. This CDR3 has 15 amino acids. As DNA, the CDR3 is TGTGCCAGCAGGAGGAGGGAGGGGAGCACAGATACGCAGTATTTT. Residues: CASRRREGSTDTQYF.

The chain is built from TRBV19 and TRBJ1-2; no clear D gene. This CDR3 spans 15 amino acids. The V gene's germline CDR1 is LNHDA and CDR2 SQIVND (reference sequence). Between the trimmed V and J ends, which lost 3 bases and 7 bases, there was a span of 18 bases. The CDR3 is CASSISPTGGSGYTF. The CDR3 bases are TGTGCCAGTAGTATCTCCCCCACCGGCGGGTCTGGCTACACCTTC.

This clone was found once. CDR3 in DNA: TGTGCCAGCAGCAAAGCGTCTAGGTCCTACGAGCAGTACTTC. Translated, it gives CASSKASRSYEQYF. V and J are TRBV21-1 and TRBJ2-7; no check of the table's D call, TRBD2, against the DNA was made. TRBV21-1 is listed as a pseudogene. The CDR3 is made up of 14 amino acids.

Notes on this clone: This specimen includes other DNA sequences encoding the same CDR3. This sequence joins TRBV5-1 and TRBJ2-3; possibly TRBD2 for D (6 bases). CDR3 length: 14 amino acids. V was pared by 0 bases and J by 1 base, with 6 bases between. CDR1 is SGHRS, CDR2 YFSETQ, per germline. CDR3 DNA sequence: TGCGCCAGCAGCTTGGGCGGGGGCACAGATACGCAGTATTTT. Translation gives CASSLGGGTDTQYF.

The gene calls are TRBV9 and TRBJ1-2; the D gene is possibly TRBD1 (5 bases). Trimming took 0 bases from V and 13 from J, leaving 19 bases between them. Germline V lookup: CDR1 SGDLS, CDR2 YYNGEE. The CDR3 covers 14 residues. The CDR3 coding sequence is TGTGCCAGCAGCGTAGTCGGGGGGTCCGCTGAATGCACCTTC. As protein: CASSVVGGSAECTF.

The chain couples TRBV28 to TRBJ2-7; D is unclear. The length of the CDR3 is 16 residues. Germline values: CDR1 MDHEN, CDR2 SYDVKM. V was trimmed by 2 bases and J by 3 bases, leaving 17 bases between them. CDR3 region: CASSLASSEFHYEQYF. DNA of the CDR3: TGTGCCAGCAGTTTAGCATCTTCTGAGTTCCACTACGAGCAGTACTTC.

The J gene is TRBJ2-5, the V gene TRBV5-1, with 12 bases identical to TRBD2. The CDR3 has 17 residues. Germline CDR1 and CDR2: SGHRS and YFSETQ. V trimming: 0 bases; J trimming: 0 bases; junction bases outside the gene matches: 3. The CDR3 loop reads CASSLGTSGGYQETQYF. The CDR3, as DNA: TGCGCCAGCAGCTTGGGTACTAGCGGGGGGTACCAAGAGACCCAGTACTTC.

The chain combines TRBV19 with TRBJ2-1; no reliable D call. The CDR3 has 15 amino acids. V lost 1 base, J lost 2 bases, and 9 bases lay in between. Germline V gene lookup returns CDR1 LNHDA and CDR2 SQIVND (reference sequence). The CDR3 DNA sequence: TGTGCCAGTAGTATAGTCGGTCACGCCTACAATGAGCAGTTCTTC. The encoded protein is CASSIVGHAYNEQFF.

This clone was observed once. This sequence joins TRBV5-1 and TRBJ1-4, with 7 bases lining up with TRBD1. Germline trimming cut 1 base from V and 8 bases from J; bases unmatched to any gene: 23. This CDR3 is built from 20 residues. The germline CDR1 and CDR2 sequences are SGHRS and YFSETQ. The CDR3 loop is CASSLLAGTVVLYLVEKLFF. The CDR3 DNA reads as TGCGCCAGCAGCTTGCTTGCCGGGACAGTGGTGCTTTACCTGGTGGAAAAACTGTTTTTT. The whole variable domain, filled in from reference TRBV5-1 and TRBJ1-4, reads KAGVTQTPRYLIKTRGQQVTLSCSPISGHRSVSWYQQTPGQGLQFLFEYFSETQRNKGNFPGRFSGRQFSNSRSEMNVSTLELGDSALYLCASSLLAGTVVLYLVEKLFFGSGTQLSVL.

V and J are TRBV5-1 and TRBJ2-2; the D gene is possibly TRBD1 (7 bases). V lost 3 bases and J 5 bases, leaving 14 bases between the germline ends. In germline, CDR1 is SGHRS, CDR2 YFSETQ. CDR3 length equals 15 residues. This CDR3 reads CASSSRGVNTGELFF. The DNA of the CDR3 is TGCGCCAGCAGCTCCAGGGGGGTCAATACCGGGGAGCTGTTTTTT.

This clone was detected only a few times. The gene calls are TRBV2 and TRBJ1-1; no clear D gene. The CDR3 extends over 14 amino acids. Germline V gene lookup returns CDR1 SNHLY and CDR2 FYNNEI. Trimming pared 2 bases from V and 0 bases from J, leaving 7 bases between. In DNA form, the CDR3 reads TGTGCCAGCAGTGAACCGGGAGTGAACACTGAAGCTTTCTTT. The encoded protein is CASSEPGVNTEAFF.

This chain connects TRBV5-1 to TRBJ1-1; D uncertain. Trimming cost V 0 bases and J 3 bases, with 9 bases left between them. Looked up from germline, CDR1 is SGHRS and CDR2 is YFSETQ. The CDR3 is made up of 14 amino acids. CDR3 residues: CASSLVVGDTEAFF. CDR3 nucleotide sequence: TGCGCCAGCAGCTTGGTGGTCGGGGACACTGAAGCTTTCTTT.

V usage is TRBV30 and J usage is TRBJ2-4; 11 bases are shared with TRBD2. Germline CDR1 and CDR2: GTSNPN and SVGIG (reference sequence). The CDR3 is 14 amino acids. V was clipped by 1 base and J by 9 bases; unmatched bases: 5. CDR3 in amino acids: CAWSEGGTSGIQYF. The CDR3 nucleotides are TGTGCCTGGAGTGAGGGGGGGACTAGCGGCATTCAGTACTTC.

The chain links TRBV6-5 to TRBJ2-7; weak D call: TRBD2 (5 bases). This CDR3 spans 14 amino acids. The germline V gene encodes CDR1 MNHEY and CDR2 SVGAGI. V was cut by 2 bases and J by 2 bases, with 10 bases left in between. The CDR3 spells CASSYDYRAYEQYF. CDR3 DNA: TGTGCCAGCAGTTACGACTACCGAGCCTACGAGCAGTACTTC.

The genes are TRBV5-1 and TRBJ2-6; TRBD2 agrees at 7 bases. CDR1 is SGHRS and CDR2 is YFSETQ in the germline V gene. The CDR3 consists of 16 residues. V was pared by 2 bases and J by 4 bases, with 6 bases of the junction left unmatched. Here the CDR3 DNA reads TGCGCCAGCAGCTTTCGGGGGGATACAGGGGCCAACGTCCTGACTTTC. Protein sequence: CASSFRGDTGANVLTF.

The CDR3 DNA is TGTGCCAGCAGCAAAAGAAAGAGGAGGTACGAGCAGTACTTC. Encoded protein: CASSKRKRRYEQYF. This sequence joins TRBV21-1 and TRBJ2-7; the DNA was not used to check the table's D call, TRBD2. TRBV21-1 is a documented pseudogene. The CDR3 is 14 residues long.